The next 2 T cell receptor beta chains were all read from a single sample in a study of blood T cell repertoires in COVID-19. This table comes from immunoSEQ multiplex PCR, and its TCRdb copy is limited to in-frame clones, with some not included. Of some 500,000 clones listed, approximately 88% are singletons. The sample comprised peripheral blood. The receptors here all came from a woman aged 50 to 60 with COVID-19, enrolled during active disease.

The chain is built from TRBV7-9 and TRBJ1-2, with D unresolved. The CDR3 has 13 amino acids. Looked up from germline, CDR1 is SEHNR and CDR2 is FQNEAQ (reference sequence). V was clipped by 1 base and J by 4 bases, with 7 bases between them. The DNA of the CDR3 is TGTGCCAGCAGCTTAGGACAACGCTATGGCTACACCTTC. It yields the protein CASSLGQRYGYTF. The whole variable domain, remainder taken from reference TRBV7-9 and TRBJ1-2, is DTGVSQNPRHKITKRGQNVTFRCDPISEHNRLYWYRQTLGQGPEFLTYFQNEAQLEKSRLLSDRFSAERPKGSFSTLEIQRTEQGDSAMYLCASSLGQRYGYTFGSGTRLTVV.

This clone was found once. J is TRBJ2-2 and V is TRBV25-1; D uncertain. Trimming left V 8 bases short and J 4 bases short, with 11 bases between. Germline lookup yields CDR1 MGHDK and CDR2 SYGVNS. The CDR3 is 13 amino acids. In nucleotides, the CDR3 is TGTGCCAGCCTCCGGCCGGGCACCGGGGAGCTGTTTTTT. It is translated as CASLRPGTGELFF.